This T cell receptor (beta chain) is from a study of T cell responses to AZD1222 COVID-19 vaccine. The study's findings and limits: In a largely white British group with more females than males, clonal diversity was possibly underestimated. Regions 160-218 and 743-854 held dominance among vaccine-associated CD4 TCRs, which spanned spike. Per reports, nearly half of all spike-specific TCRs target regions that are unmutated in variants.

Germline V lookup: CDR1 SGHTA, CDR2 FQGNSA. The V and J ends lost 3 bases and 1 base respectively, with 9 bases between them. The CDR3 extends over 14 amino acids. Data came from immunoSEQ multiplex PCR; TCRdb stores just in-frame clones and leaves some out. The sample has about 130,000 clones; approximately 88% are singletons. Turning to this clone: What it binds is not known.

V gene TRBV7-2 combines with J gene TRBJ2-5, with D tentatively TRBD1 (5 bases). Here the sequenced sample was peripheral blood, taken on day 0 of AZD1222 vaccination. This receptor was identified in an adult in good health. The CDR3 protein is CASSFRAAQETQYF. The CDR3 nucleotides read TGTGCCAGCAGCTTCAGGGCGGCCCAAGAGACCCAGTACTTC. Based on the CDR3 plus reference TRBV7-2 and TRBJ2-5, the full variable domain is GAGVSQSPSNKVTEKGKDVELRCDPISGHTALYWYRQSLGQGLEFLIYFQGNSAPDKSGLPSDRFSAERTGGSVSTLTIQRTQQEDSAVYLCASSFRAAQETQYFGPGTRLLVL.